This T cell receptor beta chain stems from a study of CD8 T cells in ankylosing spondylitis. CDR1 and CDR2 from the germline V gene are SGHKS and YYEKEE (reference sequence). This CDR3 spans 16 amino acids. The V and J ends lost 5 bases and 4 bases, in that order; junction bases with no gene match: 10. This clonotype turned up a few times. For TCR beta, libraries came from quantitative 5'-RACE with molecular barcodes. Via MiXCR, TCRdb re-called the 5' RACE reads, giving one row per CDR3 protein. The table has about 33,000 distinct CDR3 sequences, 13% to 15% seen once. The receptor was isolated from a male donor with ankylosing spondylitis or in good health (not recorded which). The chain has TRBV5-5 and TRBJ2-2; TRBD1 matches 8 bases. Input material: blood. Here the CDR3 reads CASSPPRGLSTGELFF. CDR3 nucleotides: TGTGCCAGCAGTCCGCCCAGGGGGCTTTCCACCGGGGAGCTGTTTTTT. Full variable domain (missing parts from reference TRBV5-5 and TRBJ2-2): DAGVTQSPTHLIKTRGQQVTLRCSPISGHKSVSWYQQVLGQGPQFIFQYYEKEERGRGNFPDRFSARQFPNYSSELNVNALLLGDSALYLCASSPPRGLSTGELFFGEGSRLTVL.